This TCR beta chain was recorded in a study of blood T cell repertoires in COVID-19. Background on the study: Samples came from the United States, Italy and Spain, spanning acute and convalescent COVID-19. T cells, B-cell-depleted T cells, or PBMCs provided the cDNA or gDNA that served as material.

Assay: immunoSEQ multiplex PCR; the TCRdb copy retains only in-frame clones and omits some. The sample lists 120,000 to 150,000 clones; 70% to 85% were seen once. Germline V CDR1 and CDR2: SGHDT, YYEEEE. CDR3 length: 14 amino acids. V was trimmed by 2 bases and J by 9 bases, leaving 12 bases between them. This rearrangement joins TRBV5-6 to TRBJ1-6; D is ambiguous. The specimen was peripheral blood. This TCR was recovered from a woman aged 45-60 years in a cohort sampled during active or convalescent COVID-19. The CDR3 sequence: CASSFDFYGSPLHF. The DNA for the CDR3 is TGTGCCAGCAGCTTTGATTTCTACGGTTCACCCCTCCACTTT.